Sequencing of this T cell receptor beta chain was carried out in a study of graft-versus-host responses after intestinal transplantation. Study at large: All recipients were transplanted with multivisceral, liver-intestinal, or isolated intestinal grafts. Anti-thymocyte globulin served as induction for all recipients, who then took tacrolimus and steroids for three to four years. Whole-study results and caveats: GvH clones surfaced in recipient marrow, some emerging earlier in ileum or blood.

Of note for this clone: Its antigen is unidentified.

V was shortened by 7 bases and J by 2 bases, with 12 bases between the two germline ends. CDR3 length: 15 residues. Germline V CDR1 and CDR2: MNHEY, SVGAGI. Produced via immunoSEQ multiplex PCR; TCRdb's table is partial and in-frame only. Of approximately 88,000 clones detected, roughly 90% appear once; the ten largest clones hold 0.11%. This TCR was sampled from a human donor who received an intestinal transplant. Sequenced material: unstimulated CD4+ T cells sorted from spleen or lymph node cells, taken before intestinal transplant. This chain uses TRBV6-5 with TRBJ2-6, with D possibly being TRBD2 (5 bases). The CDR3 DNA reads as TGTGCCAGCAACCCCCGGGGAACTGGGGCCAACGTCCTGACTTTC. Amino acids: CASNPRGTGANVLTF.